These T cell receptor beta chains were read from a single sample in a study of post-analysis software for immune sequencing data. TCRdb re-called the PCR reads through MiXCR, storing one row per CDR3 protein. The sample has 380,000 or so distinct CDR3 sequences, roughly 36% seen once; the top ten hold about an eighth. The sequenced sample consisted of blood. Source of these receptors: a girl under 18 with multiple sclerosis. The CDR3 runs from the conserved cysteine through the conserved F or W. The D gene is left open where the match is weak. Expanded clones are given a class, and other clones once, few, many or no size at all.

d_call j_call clone_size v_call cdr3_nt cdr3_aa
NA TRBJ2-3 NA TRBV12-3/TRBV12-4 TGTGCCAGCAGCGCCTCCAGAGCCGCAGATACGCAGTATTTT CASSASRAADTQYF
TRBD1 TRBJ1-2 NA TRBV7-2 TGTGCCAGCAGCTTGGCCACAGGGGTTAACTATGGCTACACCTTC CASSLATGVNYGYTF
TRBD2 TRBJ2-7 NA TRBV5-1 TGCGCCAGCAGCTCACCCGGGGGGGCAAAAGACGAGCAGTACTTC CASSSPGGAKDEQYF
NA TRBJ2-4 NA TRBV12-3/TRBV12-4 TGTGCCAGCAGTTCAGGGAGTTGGGGCAAAAACATTCAGTACTTC CASSSGSWGKNIQYF
NA TRBJ1-1 NA TRBV7-9 TGCGCCAGCGCCCAATTTGGGGACCCGGGCCTCGGGGCTGAAGCTTTCTTT CASAQFGDPGLGAEAFF
TRBD2 TRBJ2-5 once TRBV5-1 TGCGCCAGCAGCCCGACTAGCGGGGTCAGACAAGAGACCCAGTACTTC CASSPTSGVRQETQYF
NA TRBJ2-3 NA TRBV5-1 TGCGCCAGCAGCCAGGGACCCCTAGGTGGCACAGATACGCAGTATTTT CASSQGPLGGTDTQYF
TRBD1 TRBJ2-1 NA TRBV24-1 TGTGCCACCAGTGAGCGAACAGGGGGAAATGAGCAGTTCTTC CATSERTGGNEQFF
TRBD1 TRBJ2-3 NA TRBV29-1 TGCAGCGTTGAGTACAGGGGGCATCGGAATACGCAGTATTTT CSVEYRGHRNTQYF
NA TRBJ1-6 few TRBV20-1 TGCAGTGCTAGAGATGTGGCAGATTCTAATTCACCCCTCCACTTT CSARDVADSNSPLHF
NA TRBJ2-7 many TRBV4-2 TGTGCCAGCAGCCAAGAAGGAACTGGATCCTACGAGCAGTACTTC CASSQEGTGSYEQYF
NA TRBJ1-1 NA TRBV12-3/TRBV12-4 TGTGCCAGCAGGGCCGAGGGAGTCACTGAAGCTTTCTTT CASRAEGVTEAFF
TRBD2 TRBJ2-1 few TRBV20-1 TGCAGTGCCCCCCGAAGCGGGGGACCATACAATGAGCAGTTCTTC CSAPRSGGPYNEQFF
NA TRBJ2-5 NA TRBV12-3/TRBV12-4 TGTGCCGGCAGTTACAGGGCACTGAGGCAGTACTTC CAGSYRALRQYF
NA TRBJ1-2 NA TRBV11-2 TGTGCCAGCGGCTTACTCGAGGGGAACTATGGCTACACCTTC CASGLLEGNYGYTF
TRBD1 TRBJ1-1 NA TRBV29-1 TGCAGCGTTAACAGGGGAAACACTGAAGCTTTCTTT CSVNRGNTEAFF
NA TRBJ1-2 many TRBV4-1 TGCGCCAGCAGCAACCCGTTGGGGATCTATGGCTACACCTTC CASSNPLGIYGYTF
TRBD1 TRBJ2-1 few TRBV11-3 TGTGCCAGCAGCTTAGGAACAGGGGGCTCCTACAATGAGCAGTTCTTC CASSLGTGGSYNEQFF
NA TRBJ2-7 NA TRBV7-7 TGTGCTAGCAGCCCCTCGTGGGGGGACGAGCAGTACTTC CASSPSWGDEQYF
NA TRBJ1-5 NA TRBV6-5 TGTGCCAGCAGTTGGAGTGGGAACGAGCCCCAGCATTTT CASSWSGNEPQHF
NA TRBJ2-7 NA TRBV2 TGTGCCAGCAGGCCGCCTCTAGGGGTTACCTACGAGCAGTACTTC CASRPPLGVTYEQYF
NA TRBJ1-5 NA TRBV7-2 TGTGCCAGCAGCTTCGGAGGGGCGCCGGACAATCAGCCCCAGCATTTT CASSFGGAPDNQPQHF
TRBD1 TRBJ1-2 NA TRBV20-1 TGCAGTGCTAGAGATCAATCAAGGACAGGGGGTAACTATGGCTACACCTTC CSARDQSRTGGNYGYTF
NA TRBJ2-1 NA TRBV27 TGTGCCAGCAGTCCTATCCCTTACAATGAGCAGTTCTTC CASSPIPYNEQFF
NA TRBJ1-6 NA TRBV11-2 TGTGCCAGCAGCTCAGCGGGGAGCTCCTATAATTCACCCCTCCACTTT CASSSAGSSYNSPLHF
NA TRBJ2-5 NA TRBV7-2 TGTGCCAGCAGCTTCACGGGGGCCCAAGAGACCCAGTACTTC CASSFTGAQETQYF
NA TRBJ2-3 NA TRBV7-2 TGTGCCAGCAGCTTTTACAGGGAGGCAGATACGCAGTATTTT CASSFYREADTQYF
NA TRBJ2-3 few TRBV10-3 TGTGCCGCGGCTGGCAGTACAGATACGCAGTATTTT CAAAGSTDTQYF
NA TRBJ2-7 NA TRBV6-6 TGTGCCAGCAGTCCAAAGACAGGTGCGAGGGACGAGCAGTACTTC CASSPKTGARDEQYF
NA TRBJ2-7 NA TRBV30 TGTGCCTGGACCTCTAGGGGGGGCCTTTACGAGCAGTACTTC CAWTSRGGLYEQYF
TRBD2 TRBJ2-7 NA TRBV7-9 TGTGCCAGCAGGTCGGGGGGGATGGACGAGCAGTACTTC CASRSGGMDEQYF
NA TRBJ1-2 NA TRBV7-2 TGTGCCAGCAGCTTAGGGCCGCTAAGCTATGGCTACACCTTC CASSLGPLSYGYTF
NA TRBJ1-2 NA TRBV6-5 TGTGCCAGCACGAAGGGGCGGTCAGCTCACGGCTACACCTTC CASTKGRSAHGYTF
NA TRBJ2-5 NA TRBV5-1 TGCGCCAGCAGCCTGGACATGACAAAAGAGACCCAGTACTTC CASSLDMTKETQYF
NA TRBJ2-7 few TRBV6-5 TGTGCCAGCAGTTACGGGCAGACCGCCTACGAGCAGTACTTC CASSYGQTAYEQYF
NA TRBJ2-1 few TRBV20-1 TGCAGTGCTCCTCGGACAGTGAGCTCCTACAATGAGCAGTTCTTC CSAPRTVSSYNEQFF
TRBD1 TRBJ2-2 NA TRBV6-6 TGTGCCAGCAGTTTAACAGGGGCCAAAGGGGTCACCGGGGAGCTGTTTTTT CASSLTGAKGVTGELFF
NA TRBJ2-1 NA TRBV5-1 TGCGCCAGCAGCCCCTGGCAGAACTCCTACAATGAGCAGTTCTTC CASSPWQNSYNEQFF
TRBD2 TRBJ2-5 few TRBV3-1 TGTGCCAGCAGCCACAATAGCGGGGGGGCGGGGGAGACCCAGTACTTC CASSHNSGGAGETQYF
NA TRBJ2-1 few TRBV30 TGTGCCTGGAGTGGGAGCTCCTACAATGAGCAGTTCTTC CAWSGSSYNEQFF
NA TRBJ2-7 few TRBV29-1 TGCAGCGTTGAAGATCCTAGACAGGATTCCTACGAGCAGTACTTC CSVEDPRQDSYEQYF
NA TRBJ2-3 few TRBV20-1 TGCAGTGCTGGTAACCGGAGAGACCTCCTGATGGATACGCAGTATTTT CSAGNRRDLLMDTQYF
NA TRBJ2-5 NA TRBV7-2 TGTGCCAGCAGCCTAACGACTGCTGCTGGCCAAGAGACCCAGTACTTC CASSLTTAAGQETQYF
NA TRBJ2-2 many TRBV24-1 TGTGCCACCAGTGTCCCTGACACCGGGGAGCTGTTTTTT CATSVPDTGELFF
NA TRBJ2-3 few TRBV2 TGTGCCAGCAGTGACGGGGCAATCGACACAGATACGCAGTATTTT CASSDGAIDTDTQYF
TRBD1 TRBJ1-5 NA TRBV6-5 TGTGCCAGCAGGAGGACAGGGTCTGGCAATCAGCCCCAGCATTTT CASRRTGSGNQPQHF
NA TRBJ1-4 NA TRBV6-2/TRBV6-3 TGTGCCAGCAGTAAGGCAGAAGTTGCAACTAATGAAAAACTGTTTTTT CASSKAEVATNEKLFF
NA TRBJ2-1 once TRBV11-3 TGTGCCAGCAGCAAACAGGGGGGGGCTGGGAATGAGCAGTTCTTC CASSKQGGAGNEQFF
NA TRBJ1-1 NA TRBV30 TGTGCCTGGAGTATGGGGGGCACTGAAGCTTTCTTT CAWSMGGTEAFF
NA TRBJ1-5 NA TRBV20-1 TGCAGTGCTAGGAAACCGACGGCCAATCAGCCCCAGCATTTT CSARKPTANQPQHF
NA TRBJ1-6 few TRBV12-3/TRBV12-4 TGTGCCAGCAGTTTAAGGGCAGCGCGCAATTCACCCCTCCACTTT CASSLRAARNSPLHF
NA TRBJ1-2 NA TRBV29-1 TGCAGCGTTGACATGGACGGGAACTATGGCTACACCTTC CSVDMDGNYGYTF
NA TRBJ1-1 NA TRBV27 TGTGCCAGCAGACCCATTGGATCCCCAGCTTTCTTT CASRPIGSPAFF